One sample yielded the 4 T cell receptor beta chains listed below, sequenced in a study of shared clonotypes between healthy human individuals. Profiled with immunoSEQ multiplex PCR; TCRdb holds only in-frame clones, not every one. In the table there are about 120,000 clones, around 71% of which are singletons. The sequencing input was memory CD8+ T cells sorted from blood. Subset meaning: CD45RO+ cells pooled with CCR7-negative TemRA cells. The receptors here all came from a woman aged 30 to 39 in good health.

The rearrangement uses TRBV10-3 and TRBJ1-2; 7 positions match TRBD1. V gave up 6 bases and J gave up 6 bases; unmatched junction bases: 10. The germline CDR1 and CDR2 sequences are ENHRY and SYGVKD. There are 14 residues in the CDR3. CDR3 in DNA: TGTGCCATCAGCGCCAGGGGCAGGGGGAATGGCTACACCTTC. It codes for CAISARGRGNGYTF.

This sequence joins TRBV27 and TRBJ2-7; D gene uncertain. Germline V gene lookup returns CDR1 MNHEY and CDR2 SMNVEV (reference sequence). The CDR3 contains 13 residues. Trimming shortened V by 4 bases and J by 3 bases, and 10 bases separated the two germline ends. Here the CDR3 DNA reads TGTGCCAGCAGTTCAACGCTAAGCTACGAGCAGTACTTC. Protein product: CASSSTLSYEQYF.

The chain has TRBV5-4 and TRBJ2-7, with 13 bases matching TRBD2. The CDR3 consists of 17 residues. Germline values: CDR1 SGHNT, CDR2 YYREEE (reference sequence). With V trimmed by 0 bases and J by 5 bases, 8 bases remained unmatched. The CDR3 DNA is TGTGCCAGCAGCTTGGCCCCAGGACTAGCGGGAGCCCACGAGCAGTACTTC. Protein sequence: CASSLAPGLAGAHEQYF.

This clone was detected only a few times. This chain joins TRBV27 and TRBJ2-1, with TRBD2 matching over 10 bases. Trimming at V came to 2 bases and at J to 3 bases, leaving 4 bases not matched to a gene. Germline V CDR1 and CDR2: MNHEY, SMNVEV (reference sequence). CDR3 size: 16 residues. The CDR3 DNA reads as TGTGCCAGCAGTTTAACCGGGACTAGCGACTACAATGAGCAGTTCTTC. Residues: CASSLTGTSDYNEQFF.